The 8 T cell receptor beta chains below all came from one sample that was sequenced in a study of blood T cell repertoires in COVID-19. The data were produced by immunoSEQ multiplex PCR, yet TCRdb's version contains in-frame clones alone and is incomplete. This sample has 200,000 to 250,000 clones, with about 80% found just once. The specimen sequenced was peripheral blood. Receptors were obtained from an elderly man with acute or convalescent COVID-19.

The chain joins TRBV12-5 to TRBJ2-7, with TRBD2 identical over 8 bases. J was trimmed by 2 bases and V by 7 bases; bases with no gene match: 4. This CDR3 is built from 13 residues. Per the germline V gene, CDR1 is LGHNT and CDR2 is FRNRAP. The CDR3 sequence is CASAAGLAYEQYF. Here the CDR3 DNA reads TGTGCTAGTGCCGCGGGACTAGCCTACGAGCAGTACTTC.

This sequence joins TRBV5-1 and TRBJ2-3; TRBD2 aligns across 10 bases. The CDR3 is 16 residues long. In germline, CDR1 is SGHRS, CDR2 YFSETQ. J was trimmed by 2 bases and V by 2 bases; bases with no gene match: 5. CDR3 in amino acids: CASSLGTSGATDTQYF. For the CDR3, the DNA is TGCGCCAGCAGCTTAGGCACTAGCGGGGCCACAGATACGCAGTATTTT.

The V and J genes are TRBV6-5 and TRBJ1-5; D not resolved. V lost 8 bases and J 5 bases, leaving 10 bases between the germline ends. From germline, CDR1 is MNHEY and CDR2 SVGAGI. The CDR3 spans 12 residues. The CDR3 spells CASRENHQPQHF. The CDR3 nucleotides read TGTGCCAGCCGGGAGAACCATCAGCCCCAGCATTTT.

The CDR3 sequence: CSVSGPDLILGNTIYF. DNA for the CDR3: TGCAGCGTCAGCGGGCCAGATCTTATACTCGGAAACACCATATATTTT. The V and J genes are TRBV29-1 and TRBJ1-3; no clear D gene. CDR1 is SQVTM and CDR2 is ANQGSEA in the germline V gene. This CDR3 contains 16 residues. Trimming removed 6 bases from V and 4 bases from J, with 22 bases in between.

The chain links TRBV27 to TRBJ2-7; 9 bases match TRBD2. Per the germline V gene, CDR1 is MNHEY and CDR2 is SMNVEV (reference sequence). CDR3 length: 16 residues. V was clipped by 5 bases and J by 3 bases; unmatched bases: 11. The CDR3 protein is CASSPLAGGGFYEQYF. The CDR3 DNA is TGTGCCAGCAGTCCTCTGGCGGGAGGGGGGTTCTACGAGCAGTACTTC.

J is TRBJ2-6 and V is TRBV18; TRBD1 is a possible D gene (6 bases). Germline CDR1 is KGHSH and CDR2 is LQKENI. Trimming shortened V by 5 bases and J by 3 bases, and 11 bases separated the two germline ends. This CDR3 is 15 amino acids long. CDR3 sequence (DNA): TGTGCCAGCTCAACAGGGACGGTTGGGGCCAACGTCCTGACTTTC. Translating gives CASSTGTVGANVLTF.

V usage is TRBV7-9 and J usage is TRBJ2-7; 9 nucleotides line up with TRBD2. V was pared by 4 bases and J by 2 bases, with 6 bases of the junction left unmatched. Per the germline V gene, CDR1 is SEHNR and CDR2 is FQNEAQ (reference sequence). The CDR3 is 15 amino acids. The CDR3 is CASSSPGLATYEQYF. CDR3 DNA: TGTGCCAGCAGCTCCCCGGGACTAGCTACCTACGAGCAGTACTTC.

The chain has TRBV9 and TRBJ2-5; a possible D gene is TRBD1 (5 bases). Germline V gives CDR1 SGDLS, CDR2 YYNGEE. Trimming took 3 bases from V and 5 from J, leaving 26 bases between them. This CDR3 region has 18 residues. The CDR3 sequence is CASSADRADVGAGETQYF. The DNA for the CDR3 is TGTGCCAGCAGCGCCGACCGAGCCGATGTAGGGGCTGGGGAGACCCAGTACTTC.